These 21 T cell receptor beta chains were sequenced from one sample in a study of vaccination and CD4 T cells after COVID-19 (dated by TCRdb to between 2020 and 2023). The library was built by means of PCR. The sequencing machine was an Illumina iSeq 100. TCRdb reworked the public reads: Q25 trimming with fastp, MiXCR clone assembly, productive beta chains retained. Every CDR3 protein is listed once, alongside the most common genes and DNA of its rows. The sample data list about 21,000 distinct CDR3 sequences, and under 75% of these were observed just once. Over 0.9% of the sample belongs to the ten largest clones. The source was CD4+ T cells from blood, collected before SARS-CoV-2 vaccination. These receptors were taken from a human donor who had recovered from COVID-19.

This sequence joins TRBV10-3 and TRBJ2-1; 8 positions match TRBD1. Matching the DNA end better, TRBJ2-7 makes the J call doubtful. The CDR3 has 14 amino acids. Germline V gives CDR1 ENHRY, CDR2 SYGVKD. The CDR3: CAIRDGQGANEQYF. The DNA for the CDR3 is TGTGCCATCCGAGACGGACAGGGTGCCAACGAGCAGTACTTC.

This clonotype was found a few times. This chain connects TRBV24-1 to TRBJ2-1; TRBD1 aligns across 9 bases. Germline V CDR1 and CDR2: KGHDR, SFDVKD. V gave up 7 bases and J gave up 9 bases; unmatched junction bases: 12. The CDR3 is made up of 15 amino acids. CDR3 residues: CATSTTDRGLGEQFF. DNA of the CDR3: TGTGCCACCAGCACGACGGACAGGGGACTCGGTGAGCAGTTCTTC.

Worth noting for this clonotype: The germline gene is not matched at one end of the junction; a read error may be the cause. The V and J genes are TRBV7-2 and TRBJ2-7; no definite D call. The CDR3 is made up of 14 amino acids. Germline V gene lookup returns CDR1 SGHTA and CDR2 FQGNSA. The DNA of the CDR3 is TGTGCCGGCAGCTTAGGCATGAGGATTTCCGAGCAGTACTTC. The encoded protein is CAGSLGMRISEQYF.

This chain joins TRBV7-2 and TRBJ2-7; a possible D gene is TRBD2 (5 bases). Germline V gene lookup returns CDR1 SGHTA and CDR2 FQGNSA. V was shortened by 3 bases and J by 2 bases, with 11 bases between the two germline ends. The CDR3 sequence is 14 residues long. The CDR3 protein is CASSLQAVTYEQYF. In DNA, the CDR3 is TGTGCCAGCAGCTTGCAAGCGGTTACCTACGAGCAGTACTTC.

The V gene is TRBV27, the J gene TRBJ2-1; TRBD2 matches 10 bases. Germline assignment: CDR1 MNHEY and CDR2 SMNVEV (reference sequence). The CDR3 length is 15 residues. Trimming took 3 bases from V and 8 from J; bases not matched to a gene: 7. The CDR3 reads CASSLETSGFYEQFF. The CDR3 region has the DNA TGTGCCAGCAGTTTGGAGACTAGCGGGTTCTATGAGCAGTTCTTC.

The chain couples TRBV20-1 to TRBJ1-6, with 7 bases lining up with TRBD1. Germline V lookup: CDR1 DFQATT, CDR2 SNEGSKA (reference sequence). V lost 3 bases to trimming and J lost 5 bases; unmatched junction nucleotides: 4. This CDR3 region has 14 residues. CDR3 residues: CSASRDRDNSPLHF. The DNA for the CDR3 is TGCAGTGCTAGCCGTGACAGGGATAATTCACCCCTCCACTTT.

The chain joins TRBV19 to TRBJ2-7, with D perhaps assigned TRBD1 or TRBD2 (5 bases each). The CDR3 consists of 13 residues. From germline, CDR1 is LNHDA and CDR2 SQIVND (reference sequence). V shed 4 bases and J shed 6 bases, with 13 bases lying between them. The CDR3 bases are TGTGCCAGTAGTACAGGGACCCCGCTCGAGCAGTACTTC. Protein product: CASSTGTPLEQYF.

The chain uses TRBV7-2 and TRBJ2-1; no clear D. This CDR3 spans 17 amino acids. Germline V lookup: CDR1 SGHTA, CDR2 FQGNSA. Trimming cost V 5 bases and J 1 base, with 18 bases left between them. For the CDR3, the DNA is TGTGCCAGCAGCCAAGAGGCGACATCCGGGTCCTACAATGAGCAGTTCTTC. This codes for CASSQEATSGSYNEQFF.

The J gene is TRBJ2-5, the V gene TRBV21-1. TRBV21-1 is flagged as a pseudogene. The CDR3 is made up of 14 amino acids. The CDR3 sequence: CASYEQCPQETQYF. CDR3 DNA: TGTGCCAGCTATGAACAGTGCCCCCAAGAGACCCAGTACTTC.

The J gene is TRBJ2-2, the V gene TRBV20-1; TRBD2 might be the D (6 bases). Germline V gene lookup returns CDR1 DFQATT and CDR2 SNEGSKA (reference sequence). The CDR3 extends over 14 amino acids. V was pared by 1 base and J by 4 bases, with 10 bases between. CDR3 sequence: CSARVQRVTGELFF. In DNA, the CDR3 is TGCAGTGCTAGAGTTCAGCGGGTCACCGGGGAGCTGTTTTTT.

The CDR3: CSARVSGLEQYF. The CDR3 nucleotides read TGCAGTGCTAGGGTTTCTGGGCTCGAGCAGTACTTC. J is TRBJ2-7 and V is TRBV20-1; D is unresolved. The CDR3 spans 12 residues. Trimming left V 3 bases short and J 6 bases short, with 12 bases between. CDR1 and CDR2 from the germline V gene are DFQATT and SNEGSKA (reference sequence).

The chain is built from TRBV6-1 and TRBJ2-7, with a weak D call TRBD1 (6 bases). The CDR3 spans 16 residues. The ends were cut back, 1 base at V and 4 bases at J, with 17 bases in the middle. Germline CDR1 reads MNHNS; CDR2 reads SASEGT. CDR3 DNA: TGTGCCAGCAGTGAAGGGGGGCTACTCACTCCTTACGAGCAGTACTTC. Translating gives CASSEGGLLTPYEQYF.

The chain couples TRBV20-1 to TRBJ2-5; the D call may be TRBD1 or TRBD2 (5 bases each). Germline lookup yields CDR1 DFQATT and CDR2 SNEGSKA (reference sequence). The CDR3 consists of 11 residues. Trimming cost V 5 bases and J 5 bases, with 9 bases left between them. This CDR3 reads CSAEGWETQYF. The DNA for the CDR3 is TGCAGTGCTGAGGGGTGGGAGACCCAGTACTTC.

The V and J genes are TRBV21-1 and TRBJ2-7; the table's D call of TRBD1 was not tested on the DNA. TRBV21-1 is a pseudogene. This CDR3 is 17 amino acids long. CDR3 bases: TGTGCCAGCAGCAAAGAAAGGGTCGGGGGTTGCTCCTACGAGCAGTACTTC. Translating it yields CASSKERVGGCSYEQYF.

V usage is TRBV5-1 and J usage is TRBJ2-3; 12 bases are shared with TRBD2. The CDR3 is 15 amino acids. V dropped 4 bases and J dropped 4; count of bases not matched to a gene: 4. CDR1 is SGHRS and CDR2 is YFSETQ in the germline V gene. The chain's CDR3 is CASSQTSGSADTQYF. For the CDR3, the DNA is TGCGCCAGCAGCCAGACTAGCGGGAGTGCAGATACGCAGTATTTT.

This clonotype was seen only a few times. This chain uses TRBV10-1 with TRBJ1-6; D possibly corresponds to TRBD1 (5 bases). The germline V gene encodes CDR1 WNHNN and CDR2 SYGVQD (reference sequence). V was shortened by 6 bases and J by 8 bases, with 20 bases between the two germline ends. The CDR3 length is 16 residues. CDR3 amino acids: CASRRGGLVRHSPLHF. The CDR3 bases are TGCGCCAGCAGACGGGGGGGTCTAGTTCGTCATTCACCCCTCCACTTT.

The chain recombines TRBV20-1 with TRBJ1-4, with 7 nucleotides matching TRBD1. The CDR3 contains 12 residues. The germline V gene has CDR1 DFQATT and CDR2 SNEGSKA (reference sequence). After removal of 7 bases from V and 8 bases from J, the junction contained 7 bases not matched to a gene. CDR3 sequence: CSGTGAGEKLFF. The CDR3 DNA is TGCAGTGGTACAGGGGCAGGGGAAAAACTGTTTTTT.

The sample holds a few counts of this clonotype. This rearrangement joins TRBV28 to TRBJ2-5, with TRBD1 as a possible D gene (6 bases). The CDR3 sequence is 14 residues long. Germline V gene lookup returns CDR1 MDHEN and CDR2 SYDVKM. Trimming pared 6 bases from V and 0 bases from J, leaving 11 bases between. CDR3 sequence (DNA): TGTGCCAGCAGCCAGCAGGGGTACCAAGAGACCCAGTACTTC. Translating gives CASSQQGYQETQYF.

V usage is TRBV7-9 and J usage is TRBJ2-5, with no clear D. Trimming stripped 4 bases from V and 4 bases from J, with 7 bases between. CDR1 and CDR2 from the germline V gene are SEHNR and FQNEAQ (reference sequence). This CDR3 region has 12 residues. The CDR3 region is CASSSIIETQYF. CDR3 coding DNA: TGTGCCAGCAGCTCAATAATAGAGACCCAGTACTTC.

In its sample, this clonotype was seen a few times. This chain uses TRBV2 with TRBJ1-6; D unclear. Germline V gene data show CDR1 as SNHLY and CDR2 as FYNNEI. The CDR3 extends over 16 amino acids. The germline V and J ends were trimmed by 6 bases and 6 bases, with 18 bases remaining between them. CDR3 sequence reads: CASSEGGPDGNSPLHF. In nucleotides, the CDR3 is TGTGCCAGCAGCGAGGGAGGGCCAGACGGTAATTCACCCCTCCACTTT.

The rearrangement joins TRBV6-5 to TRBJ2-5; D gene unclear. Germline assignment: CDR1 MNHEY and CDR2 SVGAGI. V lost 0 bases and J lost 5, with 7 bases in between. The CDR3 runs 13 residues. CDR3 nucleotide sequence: TGTGCCAGCAGTTACTCCTTGGGGGAGACCCAGTACTTC. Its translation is CASSYSLGETQYF.